This entry lists 10 T cell receptor beta chains sequenced from one sample in a study of T cell changes during pregnancy in multiple sclerosis. The method was immunoSEQ multiplex PCR; TCRdb's version includes in-frame clones alone and lacks a portion of them. The sample holds tens of thousands of clones, about 92% seen once. The source was CD4+ T cells from peripheral blood mononuclear cells, collected after pregnancy. The receptors derive from a female donor with multiple sclerosis, enrolled in a pregnancy study.

The chain carries TRBV7-2 and TRBJ2-7; TRBD1 agrees at 9 bases. CDR1 is SGHTA and CDR2 is FQGNSA in the germline V gene. This CDR3 region has 16 residues. J gave up 0 bases and V 3 bases, and 6 bases lay outside the gene matches. CDR3 in DNA: TGTGCCAGCAGCTTCACCGGGACAGGGAGCTCCTACGAGCAGTACTTC. Its protein is CASSFTGTGSSYEQYF.

The chain is built from TRBV6-1 and TRBJ1-1; unclear D gene. Per the germline V gene, CDR1 is MNHNS and CDR2 is SASEGT. The CDR3 sequence is 15 residues long. Deletions cut 0 bases from V and 3 bases from J, with 11 bases between. CDR3 amino acids: CASSEAGVRDTEAFF. In DNA form, the CDR3 reads TGTGCCAGCAGTGAAGCAGGAGTCCGCGACACTGAAGCTTTCTTT.

This sequence joins TRBV7-3 and TRBJ2-7; TRBD1 is a possible D gene (6 bases). V lost 5 bases, J lost 3 bases, and 20 bases lay in between. The CDR3 extends over 16 amino acids. In germline, CDR1 is SGHTA, CDR2 FQGTGA. CDR3 protein: CASSPRVGQPFYEQYF. CDR3 DNA sequence: TGTGCCAGCAGCCCTAGGGTCGGACAGCCATTCTACGAGCAGTACTTC.

The chain combines TRBV6-5 with TRBJ2-3; weak D call: TRBD2 (5 bases). The length of the CDR3 is 13 residues. V was trimmed by 4 bases and J by 8 bases, leaving 13 bases between them. CDR1 is MNHEY and CDR2 is SVGAGI in the germline V gene. The CDR3 region is CASSSPEVGTQYF. CDR3 coding DNA: TGTGCCAGCAGTTCTCCGGAGGTCGGTACGCAGTATTTT.

The chain links TRBV5-4 to TRBJ2-2, with TRBD2 identical over 8 bases. CDR3 size: 14 residues. V was pared by 3 bases and J by 5 bases, with 3 bases of the junction left unmatched. Germline values: CDR1 SGHNT, CDR2 YYREEE (reference sequence). CDR3 DNA sequence: TGTGCCAGCAGCTCTCCTAGCGGGACCGGGGAGCTGTTTTTT. It translates to CASSSPSGTGELFF.

The chain joins TRBV28 to TRBJ2-1, with D perhaps TRBD2 (6 bases). Trimming removed 2 bases at V and 5 bases at J, with 13 bases between. The germline V gene encodes CDR1 MDHEN and CDR2 SYDVKM. This CDR3 comprises 15 residues. CDR3 protein: CASSLTPSGDNEQFF. The CDR3, as DNA: TGTGCCAGCAGTTTAACCCCCTCGGGGGACAATGAGCAGTTCTTC.

The chain has TRBV11-3 and TRBJ2-5; TRBD2 might be the D (7 bases). Trimming stripped 5 bases from V and 5 bases from J, with 12 bases between. CDR1 is SGHNT, CDR2 YENEEA, per germline. The CDR3 has 13 residues. The CDR3 protein is CASSRGGRETQYF. The CDR3 DNA reads as TGTGCCAGCAGCCGCGGGGGCCGGGAGACCCAGTACTTC.

This clone showed up just once. The chain uses TRBV5-4 and TRBJ2-3; perhaps TRBD2 as D (6 bases). The CDR3 has 15 amino acids. The germline V gene encodes CDR1 SGHNT and CDR2 YYREEE (reference sequence). V was cut by 4 bases and J by 0 bases, with 12 bases left in between. CDR3 protein: CASSLAGTSTDTQYF. The CDR3 DNA reads as TGTGCCAGCAGCCTGGCCGGGACTAGCACAGATACGCAGTATTTT.

This clone appeared a single time. This chain connects TRBV30 to TRBJ1-2; D possibly corresponds to TRBD1 (5 bases). The V end was cut by 3 bases, the J end by 4 bases, with 21 bases between. This CDR3 spans 16 amino acids. Germline loops: CDR1 GTSNPN, CDR2 SVGIG (reference sequence). CDR3 DNA: TGTGCCTGGAGGTACCCCGGGGGAGGGGTCGGCTATGGCTACACCTTC. It encodes CAWRYPGGGVGYGYTF. Complete variable domain (other parts from reference TRBV30 and TRBJ1-2): SQTIHQWPATLVQPVGSPLSLECTVEGTSNPNLYWYRQAAGRGLQLLFYSVGIGQISSEVPQNLSASRPQDRQFILSSKKLLLSDSGFYLCAWRYPGGGVGYGYTFGSGTRLTVV.

This chain uses TRBV15 with TRBJ2-5; 7 nucleotides align to TRBD1. The CDR3 contains 17 residues. The germline CDR1 and CDR2 sequences are LNHNV and YYDKDF (reference sequence). The V gene end was trimmed by 0 bases and the J gene end by 2 bases; junction bases not matched to a gene: 9. CDR3 residues: CATSREGQAGGQETQYF. CDR3 bases: TGTGCCACCAGCAGAGAAGGACAGGCAGGCGGTCAAGAGACCCAGTACTTC.